This is a list of T cell receptor beta chains from one sample in a study of technical replicates of blood from several donors. Repertoires were generated with immunoSEQ multiplex PCR, while TCRdb's copy carries only in-frame clones and drops some. This sample yields 60,000 to 90,000 clones, of which nearly 98% are seen a single time; approximately 0.18% belongs to the top ten. Input material: T cells isolated from PBMCs. These receptors were collected from a human donor in good health. Each CDR3 is given with its conserved first and last residue.

v_call cdr3_aa
TRBV5-1 CASSLDGEETQYF
TRBV5-6 CASRGLAGYTDTQYF
TRBV7-2 CASSLVAQIQETQYF
TRBV2 CASSAQGVIYGYTF
TRBV27 CASSPRLTGQKLFF
TRBV30 CAWSRNPNTEAFF
TRBV27 CASSFDRGRIGEQFF
TRBV5-1 CASSLAGSGRTEAFF
TRBV2 CASSGDGGGAYGYTF
TRBV27 CASSRDSIEAFF
TRBV5-1 CASSLMGTHNEQFF
TRBV9 CASSVRQQNTDTQYF
TRBV5-1 CASRGAGAEEQYF
TRBV20-1 CSAREERAFF
TRBV2 CATGGRRIYGYTF